A single sample gave rise to the 18 T cell receptor beta chains below, sequenced in a study of blood T cells in healthy people across ages (dated by TCRdb to between 2015 and 2017). The library was prepared using 5' RACE. Data came from an Illumina HiSeq 2500. The second PCR ran for about 6 to 12 cycles and used a J-beta primer mix along with a sample-barcoded 5' primer. The public sequencing data were trimmed at Q25 with fastp and processed into clonotypes with MiXCR by TCRdb, which kept only in-frame beta chains. Each CDR3 protein appears once, grouped with its most common genes and DNA. The table for this sample lists hundreds of thousands of distinct CDR3 sequences; around three fifths of them were counted only once. Of the sample, about 26% falls within the top ten clones. Material: blood. The receptor set was obtained from a man between 35 and 55 years old in good health.

The chain is built from TRBV20-1 and TRBJ1-4; 9 bases fit TRBD1. Unmatched junction bases numbered 7, after V lost 6 bases and J lost 8 bases. The CDR3 sequence is 13 residues long. Looked up from germline, CDR1 is DFQATT and CDR2 is SNEGSKA (reference sequence). For the CDR3, the DNA is TGCAGTGCGCCACAGGGGGCGCGAGAAAAACTGTTTTTT. Protein sequence: CSAPQGAREKLFF.

The CDR3 sequence: CASSRGQGVYGYTF. The CDR3 DNA sequence: TGTGCCAGCAGCCGCGGACAGGGGGTTTATGGCTACACCTTC. The rearrangement uses TRBV7-9 and TRBJ1-2; 10 bases align to TRBD1. Germline V gene sequence: CDR1 SEHNR, CDR2 FQNEAQ (reference sequence). V lost 5 bases to trimming and J lost 5 bases; unmatched junction nucleotides: 5. The CDR3 loop spans 14 amino acids.

The chain couples TRBV27 to TRBJ2-1; D is undetermined. The V and J ends lost 0 bases and 0 bases respectively, with 9 bases between them. The CDR3 has 16 amino acids. CDR1 is MNHEY and CDR2 is SMNVEV in the germline V gene (reference sequence). The CDR3 sequence is CASSLSPSSSYNEQFF. The DNA for the CDR3 is TGTGCCAGCAGTTTATCCCCATCGAGCTCCTACAATGAGCAGTTCTTC.

This clonotype was counted between two and nine times. The rearrangement joins TRBV4-3 to TRBJ2-7; D not resolved. This CDR3 has 16 residues. From germline, CDR1 is LGHNA and CDR2 YSLEER. With 0 bases removed from V and 2 bases from J, the gap between germline ends came to 14 bases. CDR3 protein: CASSQEERTSTYEQYF. The CDR3 DNA follows: TGCGCCAGCAGCCAAGAGGAACGTACGTCAACCTACGAGCAGTACTTC.

This clonotype was observed a few times. The rearrangement uses TRBV10-3 and TRBJ2-1; either TRBD1 or TRBD2 may supply D (6 bases each). Germline-derived CDR1 and CDR2 are ENHRY and SYGVKD. This CDR3 is 14 amino acids long. V was clipped by 5 bases and J by 7 bases, with 15 bases between them. The CDR3 sequence: CAISPSQGGNEQFF. The CDR3 coding sequence is TGTGCCATCAGTCCTTCGCAAGGGGGGAATGAGCAGTTCTTC.

This clonotype was observed a single time. The chain is built from TRBV20-1 and TRBJ2-3; D not certain. V was clipped by 3 bases and J by 4 bases, with 8 bases between them. Germline-derived CDR1 and CDR2 are DFQATT and SNEGSKA (reference sequence). CDR3 length: 12 amino acids. DNA of the CDR3: TGCAGTGCTAGTGAGTTCGCAGATACGCAGTATTTT. As protein: CSASEFADTQYF.

This clonotype turned up a few times. The chain recombines TRBV7-9 with TRBJ2-5; D call uncertain. The germline V gene encodes CDR1 SEHNR and CDR2 FQNEAQ (reference sequence). The V and J ends lost 1 base and 5 bases respectively, with 11 bases between them. The CDR3 is made up of 14 amino acids. CDR3 sequence: CASSLGGLEETQYF. The CDR3 DNA reads as TGTGCCAGCAGCTTAGGCGGTTTGGAGGAGACCCAGTACTTC.

In this sample, this clonotype turned up once. The chain has TRBV3-1 and TRBJ2-1, with D uncertain. The length of the CDR3 is 16 residues. In germline, CDR1 is LGHDT, CDR2 YNNKEL (reference sequence). The V and J ends lost 2 bases and 6 bases respectively, with 17 bases between them. The CDR3 nucleotides read TGTGCCAGCAGCCAACTAAACGGGCGTCGTGGCAATGAGCAGTTCTTC. This gives the protein CASSQLNGRRGNEQFF.

The chain links TRBV5-1 to TRBJ2-7, with 9 bases matching TRBD1. Germline values: CDR1 SGHRS, CDR2 YFSETQ. The CDR3 is 14 residues long. J gave up 6 bases and V 4 bases, and 8 bases lay outside the gene matches. CDR3 amino acids: CASSLGTGRGEQYF. The CDR3 bases are TGCGCCAGCAGCCTCGGGACAGGGCGAGGCGAGCAGTACTTC.

This clonotype was seen just once. The chain uses TRBV6-6 and TRBJ1-4; 9 nucleotides match TRBD1. V shed 4 bases, J shed 10 bases, and the junction held 10 bases outside the gene matches. The germline gives CDR1 MNHNY, CDR2 SVGAGI (reference sequence). There are 15 residues in the CDR3. Written as DNA, the CDR3 is TGTGCCAGCAGTTCCGCACAGGGGGCTGTAGGAAAACTGTTTTTT. This sequence encodes CASSSAQGAVGKLFF.

The genes are TRBV7-9 and TRBJ1-4; tentatively, D is TRBD1 (5 bases). Looked up from germline, CDR1 is SEHNR and CDR2 is FQNEAQ (reference sequence). Trimming pared 4 bases from V and 3 bases from J, leaving 12 bases between. The CDR3 loop spans 15 amino acids. The CDR3 nucleotides are TGTGCCAGCAGCTCGCCTCAGGGATCTAATGAAAAACTGTTTTTT. This encodes CASSSPQGSNEKLFF.

The CDR3 nucleotides are TGTGCCATCAGTTTCCTAGCGGAGACTAACACAGATACGCAGTATTTT. Protein product: CAISFLAETNTDTQYF. The rearrangement joins TRBV10-3 to TRBJ2-3; 7 bases map to TRBD2. V was pared by 5 bases and J by 2 bases, with 10 bases of the junction left unmatched. There are 16 residues in the CDR3. Germline V gene lookup returns CDR1 ENHRY and CDR2 SYGVKD.

The chain recombines TRBV6-2 or TRBV6-3 with TRBJ2-3; TRBD2 agrees at 8 bases. CDR1 MNHEY and CDR2 SVGEGT come from the germline V gene. V lost 0 bases, J lost 2 bases, and 7 bases stayed unmatched. The CDR3 sequence is 17 residues long. The CDR3 region has the DNA TGTGCCAGCAGTTACTCACCGCGGGGGGATACCACAGATACGCAGTATTTT. It translates to CASSYSPRGDTTDTQYF.

V gene TRBV7-2 combines with J gene TRBJ2-7; TRBD2 matches 7 bases. The ends lost 6 bases at V and 6 bases at J; junction bases unmatched: 8. Germline lookup yields CDR1 SGHTA and CDR2 FQGNSA. CDR3 length equals 13 residues. The CDR3 sequence is CASSSTGRGEQYF. The CDR3 nucleotides read TGTGCCAGCAGTTCCACGGGGAGGGGCGAGCAGTACTTC.

This clonotype occurred a few times. The chain joins TRBV11-2 to TRBJ2-3; a possible D gene is TRBD1 (5 bases). The CDR3 has 15 residues. Germline V gene sequence: CDR1 SGHAT, CDR2 FQNNGV. V was trimmed by 5 bases and J by 0 bases, leaving 12 bases between them. Here the CDR3 reads CASSPVRQSTDTQYF. CDR3 DNA sequence: TGTGCCAGCAGCCCGGTCCGACAGAGCACAGATACGCAGTATTTT. Full variable domain (remainder filled in from reference TRBV11-2 and TRBJ2-3): EAGVAQSPRYKIIEKRQSVAFWCNPISGHATLYWYQQILGQGPKLLIQFQNNGVVDDSQLPKDRFSAERLKGVDSTLKIQPAKLEDSAVYLCASSPVRQSTDTQYFGPGTRLTVL.

The genes are TRBV2 and TRBJ1-4, with D possibly being TRBD1 (6 bases). Germline V lookup: CDR1 SNHLY, CDR2 FYNNEI. This CDR3 is built from 15 residues. V was shortened by 6 bases and J by 6 bases, with 17 bases between the two germline ends. The CDR3 is CASRDSQGRYEKLFF. The CDR3 DNA sequence: TGTGCCAGCAGGGACAGTCAGGGTCGATATGAAAAACTGTTTTTT.

V usage is TRBV9 and J usage is TRBJ2-3; 9 bases are shared with TRBD2. The CDR3 spans 14 residues. V shed 6 bases and J 1 base; nucleotides not matched to a gene: 3. Germline values: CDR1 SGDLS, CDR2 YYNGEE. The CDR3 nucleotides read TGTGCCAGCAAAGAGCGGGGGGGCACAGATACGCAGTATTTT. Encoded protein: CASKERGGTDTQYF.

There are a few counts of this clonotype. The chain combines TRBV5-1 with TRBJ2-5; D is tentatively TRBD1 or TRBD2 (5 bases each). Germline CDR1 is SGHRS and CDR2 is YFSETQ. The CDR3 loop spans 15 amino acids. The V end lost 0 bases, the J end lost 2 bases, and 11 bases lay between the germline ends. This CDR3 reads CASSLAGRGQETQYF. CDR3 sequence (DNA): TGCGCCAGCAGCTTGGCGGGACGGGGTCAAGAGACCCAGTACTTC. The variable domain in full, completed from reference TRBV5-1 and TRBJ2-5, reads KAGVTQTPRYLIKTRGQQVTLSCSPISGHRSVSWYQQTPGQGLQFLFEYFSETQRNKGNFPGRFSGRQFSNSRSEMNVSTLELGDSALYLCASSLAGRGQETQYFGPGTRLLVL.